Below are 20 T cell receptor beta chains sequenced from a single sample in a study of CD8+ T cells in alopecia areata. Reverse transcribed after extraction, RNA yielded cDNA as the sequencing template. Libraries were prepared by immunoSEQ multiplex PCR; TCRdb keeps only in-frame clonotypes and omits some of them. The sample consists of roughly 150,000 clones, about 51% of them appearing once. This sample comprised CD8+ T cells sorted from blood, obtained at week 0. These receptors were taken from a human donor with alopecia areata.

The V call is TRBV27, the J call TRBJ2-3, with D maybe TRBD2 (6 bases). V was pared by 3 bases and J by 1 base, with 8 bases between. From germline, CDR1 is MNHEY and CDR2 SMNVEV (reference sequence). The CDR3 consists of 14 residues. The CDR3 protein is CASSLWGGTDTQYF. The CDR3 coding sequence is TGTGCCAGCAGTTTGTGGGGGGGCACAGATACGCAGTATTTT.

CDR3 DNA sequence: TGTGCCTTATCGGACACAGCCGGAACTGAAGCTTTCTTT. Protein product: CALSDTAGTEAFF. The chain employs TRBV30 and TRBJ1-1, with a tentative D call TRBD1 (5 bases). Germline CDR1 GTSNPN, CDR2 SVGIG (reference sequence). The CDR3 runs to 13 residues. V lost 7 bases to trimming and J lost 5 bases, with 17 bases between them.

The chain combines TRBV11-1 with TRBJ2-1; 9 positions agree with TRBD2. V lost 2 bases to trimming and J lost 6 bases; unmatched junction nucleotides: 8. In germline, CDR1 is SGHAT, CDR2 FQDESV (reference sequence). The CDR3 contains 16 residues. The CDR3 is CASSLRAGTSTNEQFF. As DNA, the CDR3 is TGTGCCAGCAGCTTAAGGGCCGGGACTAGCACCAATGAGCAGTTCTTC.

This chain connects TRBV29-1 to TRBJ2-1; TRBD2 matches at 9 bases. This CDR3 comprises 15 residues. Germline lookup yields CDR1 SQVTM and CDR2 ANQGSEA. Losses at the gene ends were 6 bases for V and 4 bases for J; bases not matched to a gene: 10. The CDR3 region has the DNA TGCAGCGTCCCCGGCGGGGGGGCGGGTTACAATGAGCAGTTCTTC. As protein: CSVPGGGAGYNEQFF.

The V and J genes are TRBV30 and TRBJ1-1; no reliable D call. From germline, CDR1 is GTSNPN and CDR2 SVGIG (reference sequence). Deletions cut 4 bases from V and 1 base from J, with 7 bases between. The CDR3 loop spans 12 amino acids. The CDR3 sequence is CAWNPPNTEAFF. For the CDR3, the DNA is TGTGCCTGGAACCCCCCGAACACTGAAGCTTTCTTT.

Here the CDR3 DNA reads TGCGCCAGCAGCCAGGGGGGGAATGAGCAGTTCTTC. It encodes CASSQGGNEQFF. The chain joins TRBV4-3 to TRBJ2-1, with 7 bases aligning to TRBD2. The CDR3 consists of 12 residues. The V and J ends lost 3 bases and 7 bases, in that order; junction bases with no gene match: 0. Germline V gene sequence: CDR1 LGHNA, CDR2 YSLEER.

The CDR3 region is CASTPGGGYEQYF. CDR3 nucleotides: TGTGCCAGCACCCCGGGGGGGGGCTACGAGCAGTACTTC. The chain couples TRBV7-9 to TRBJ2-7, with 8 nucleotides matching TRBD2. The V gene end was trimmed by 7 bases and the J gene end by 3 bases; junction bases not matched to a gene: 5. The CDR3 spans 13 residues. CDR1 is SEHNR, CDR2 FQNEAQ, per germline (reference sequence).

In this sample, this clone turned up a few times. The chain combines TRBV28 with TRBJ1-5, with 7 bases matching TRBD1. After removal of 4 bases from V and 5 bases from J, the junction contained 8 bases not matched to a gene. Germline V gene sequence: CDR1 MDHEN, CDR2 SYDVKM. The CDR3 spans 15 residues. The CDR3 DNA follows: TGTGCCAGCAGTTCAGGGACAGTATCGGATCAGCCCCAGCATTTT. Its translation is CASSSGTVSDQPQHF. The full variable domain, rest sourced from reference TRBV28 and TRBJ1-5, is DVKVTQSSRYLVKRTGEKVFLECVQDMDHENMFWYRQDPGLGLRLIYFSYDVKMKEKGDIPEGYSVSREKKERFSLILESASTNQTSMYLCASSSGTVSDQPQHFGDGTRLSIL.

The chain is built from TRBV7-2 and TRBJ2-5; 16 bases align to TRBD2. The germline CDR1 and CDR2 sequences are SGHTA and FQGNSA. The CDR3 runs to 19 residues. V gave up 7 bases and J gave up 4 bases; unmatched junction bases: 15. The CDR3 coding sequence is TGTGCCAGCACTCTAGGGACTAGCGGGGGGGCCTCCCCACGAGAGACCCAGTACTTC. Translation gives CASTLGTSGGASPRETQYF.

The sample holds a few counts of this clone. J is TRBJ1-2 and V is TRBV10-3; maybe TRBD1 (6 bases). Trimming took 10 bases from V and 6 from J, leaving 15 bases between them. The germline V gene encodes CDR1 ENHRY and CDR2 SYGVKD. The CDR3 is 12 residues long. Written as DNA, the CDR3 is TGTGCCAGCACTACAGGGTCTCATGGCTACACCTTC. This translates into CASTTGSHGYTF.

The chain couples TRBV13 to TRBJ2-3, with 8 nucleotides matching TRBD2. CDR3 size: 14 residues. The J segment lost 2 bases and the V segment lost 5 bases, leaving 3 bases of the junction unmatched. Germline loops: CDR1 PRHDT, CDR2 FYEKMQ (reference sequence). The CDR3 loop is CASSTSGSTDTQYF. The CDR3 DNA is TGTGCCAGCAGCACTAGCGGTTCCACAGATACGCAGTATTTT. The whole variable domain, remainder taken from reference TRBV13 and TRBJ2-3, is AAGVIQSPRHLIKEKRETATLKCYPIPRHDTVYWYQQGPGQDPQFLISFYEKMQSDKGSIPDRFSAQQFSDYHSELNMSSLELGDSALYFCASSTSGSTDTQYFGPGTRLTVL.

The chain carries TRBV30 and TRBJ1-1; the D is unclear. Germline V CDR1 and CDR2: GTSNPN, SVGIG (reference sequence). The CDR3 consists of 11 residues. Deletions cut 7 bases from V and 6 bases from J, with 12 bases between. The CDR3 sequence: CASLTGSEAFF. CDR3 nucleotide sequence: TGTGCCTCCCTGACGGGCTCTGAAGCTTTCTTT.

For this clone: Other DNA sequences of this sample code for an identical CDR3. The chain joins TRBV4-3 to TRBJ2-7, with D perhaps TRBD1 (5 bases). CDR1 LGHNA and CDR2 YSLEER come from the germline V gene. V was clipped by 3 bases and J by 0 bases, with 12 bases between them. There are 15 residues in the CDR3. The CDR3: CASSQARQSSYEQYF. DNA for the CDR3: TGCGCCAGCAGCCAGGCCAGACAGAGCTCCTACGAGCAGTACTTC.

Written as DNA, the CDR3 is TGTGCCACCAGCAGAGATGGGGGTGAGCAGTTCTTC. Translation: CATSRDGGEQFF. The chain combines TRBV15 with TRBJ2-1; D tentatively reads TRBD1 or TRBD2 (5 bases each). Trimming removed 0 bases at V and 9 bases at J, with 6 bases between. CDR3 length: 12 amino acids. The germline V gene has CDR1 LNHNV and CDR2 YYDKDF (reference sequence).

This chain connects TRBV6-5 to TRBJ2-3; 13 bases align to TRBD2. The germline V gene encodes CDR1 MNHEY and CDR2 SVGAGI. There are 16 residues in the CDR3. After removal of 4 bases from V and 5 bases from J, the junction contained 6 bases not matched to a gene. Written as DNA, the CDR3 is TGTGCCAGCAGTTCTAGGACTAGCGGGGGTTTAGATACGCAGTATTTT. Translating it yields CASSSRTSGGLDTQYF.

A few counts support this clone. This chain uses TRBV29-1 with TRBJ2-3, with 9 bases aligning to TRBD1. J was trimmed by 4 bases and V by 7 bases; bases with no gene match: 21. Germline CDR1 reads SQVTM; CDR2 reads ANQGSEA. The CDR3 extends over 18 amino acids. In DNA, the CDR3 is TGCAGCGAAAAATCATCGGGACAGGGCTTAGGTTATGCAGATACGCAGTATTTT. It is translated as CSEKSSGQGLGYADTQYF.

This rearrangement joins TRBV14 to TRBJ2-1; D is unclear. Per the germline V gene, CDR1 is SGHDN and CDR2 is FVKESK. The CDR3 contains 13 residues. V was shortened by 0 bases and J by 3 bases, with 3 bases between the two germline ends. The CDR3 DNA sequence: TGTGCCAGCAGCCAAGACCACTACAATGAGCAGTTCTTC. It is translated as CASSQDHYNEQFF.

Comments on this clone: The junction and the germline gene differ at one end; a read error may be behind it. The chain combines TRBV7-9 with TRBJ2-5, with a tentative D call TRBD1 (5 bases). CDR3 length: 15 amino acids. Germline lookup yields CDR1 SEHNR and CDR2 FQNEAQ (reference sequence). CDR3 DNA sequence: TGCGCCAGCACCCTACGATGGGGCTACCAAGAGACCCAGTACTTC. It translates to CASTLRWGYQETQYF. Together with reference TRBV7-9 and TRBJ2-5, the CDR3 gives the full variable domain: DTGVSQNPRHKITKRGQNVTFRCDPISEHNRLYWYRQTLGQGPEFLTYFQNEAQLEKSRLLSDRFSAERPKGSFSTLEIQRTEQGDSAMYLCASTLRWGYQETQYFGPGTRLLVL.

The rearrangement links TRBV30 to TRBJ2-1, with 11 bases aligning to TRBD2. Germline assignment: CDR1 GTSNPN and CDR2 SVGIG (reference sequence). The CDR3 contains 13 residues. With 4 bases clipped from V and 9 bases from J, the junction kept 5 bases outside the gene matches. The CDR3 sequence: CAWIAGGAGEQFF. In nucleotides, the CDR3 is TGTGCCTGGATAGCGGGGGGGGCCGGTGAGCAGTTCTTC.

This clone was counted many times. The rearrangement links TRBV9 to TRBJ2-1, with D unresolved. The CDR3 contains 14 residues. Germline CDR1 reads SGDLS; CDR2 reads YYNGEE. V was clipped by 0 bases and J by 8 bases, with 12 bases between them. CDR3 DNA sequence: TGTGCCAGCAGCGTAGCTCTCCGGTCGCATGAGCAGTTCTTC. Translating gives CASSVALRSHEQFF.